This T cell receptor beta chain emerged from a study of T cells in localized non-small cell lung cancer (TCRdb year 2020). About the study as a whole: The study examined T cell repertoires in a few hundred patients with early-stage NSCLC and compared tumors with uninvolved tumor-adjacent lungs. The cohort consisted of around 250 treatment-naive NSCLC patients whose localized lung tumors had been resected. Of the NSCLC patients, over 120 were male and approximately 99 were female, and the mean age was around 70 years.

V sheds 5 bases and J sheds 8 bases, leaving 13 bases between their ends. CDR1 is given as LNHNV and CDR2 as YYDKDF, both from the germline V gene (reference sequence). The cysteine opens and the phenylalanine closes a CDR3 of 13 amino acids. Left in the record is the CDR3 DNA by itself, 39 bases read in frame from the first base. The immunoSEQ Assay was used to sequence TCR beta CDR3 regions from DNA. On the authors' methods: T cell density was computed as TCR beta template counts normalized to usable DNA estimated by amplifying housekeeping genes. Richness was estimated using the preseqR package, with extrapolation to 400,000 templates for PBMC samples and to 120,000 templates for tissue samples. Clonality was taken to be one minus Pielou's evenness. Tissue-enriched TCRs were identified by differential abundance testing using productive amino-acid clonotypes, minimum total count 5 and alpha 0.1. The Jaccard Index and the Morisita Overlap Index were used to measure repertoire overlap between compartments. TCR beta CDR3s were clustered by GLIPH together with public tetramer-defined viral CDR3s, and at least three viral sequences plus V-gene enrichment were required for viral motifs. TCRdb retrieved this table from immuneACCESS and kept in-frame rearrangements only. Not all clones are present; in checked studies, unresolved V genes account for under half, and no reason is known for the remainder. That table supplies the V and J calls and clone size; D and trimming were determined from the DNA. This sample lists fewer than 90,000 clones; roughly 75% were detected once. The ten largest clonotypes hold roughly 21% of the sample.

What the study reported, not specific to this receptor: Higher T cell density in blood was associated with longer overall survival, whereas higher clonality in adjacent lung was associated with shorter survival. Because of the exploratory design, TCR variables were selected using unadjusted p-values without false-discovery rate correction. A median of approximately 55 of the top 100 tumor clones were detected in paired uninvolved adjacent lung, and 28 of these tumor clones were also found among the top 100 clones of the paired uninvolved adjacent lung. Because multi-region tumor sequencing was not performed, intratumor heterogeneity could not be ruled out. Uninvolved tumor-adjacent lung showed the highest T cell clonality, higher than tumor, which suggests more focused antigenic responses in the adjacent lung.

At diagnosis, tumor, uninvolved tumor-adjacent lung and peripheral blood were collected and then preserved as a mix of FFPE and fresh-frozen material. Blood samples were analyzed as peripheral blood mononuclear cells for TCR repertoire profiling. To note about this clone: Its antigen is currently not known. No base quality information exists; no much larger clone differs at one position.

The TCR was taken from a man between 35 and 75 years old with stage II squamous cell lung carcinoma. The specimen comprised PBMCs, sampled before any cancer treatment. The chain is made from TRBV15 and TRBJ2-1; TRBD2 is possibly the D segment (6 matching bases). The encoded CDR3 is CATSVGSRYEQFF. The DNA sequence reads TGTGCCACCAGCGTCGGGAGCAGGTATGAGCAGTTCTTC.